Presented here are 28 T cell receptor beta chains from one specimen sequenced in a study of T-cell memory formation after mild COVID-19. TCRdb itself ran the 5' RACE reads through MiXCR, one entry per CDR3 protein. The sample lists roughly 510,000 distinct CDR3 sequences; roughly 17% were seen once. The sample comprised PBMCs or a T cell subset sorted from them (not recorded which). These receptor sequences come from an adult woman who had mild COVID-19 (a few samples of this study predate the infection). Cell type and time point are not known.

This clonotype was recorded many times. The J gene is TRBJ2-7, the V gene TRBV20-1; D is possibly TRBD2 (6 bases). CDR3 length equals 15 residues. V lost 2 bases and J 2 bases, leaving 16 bases between the germline ends. Germline V CDR1 and CDR2: DFQATT, SNEGSKA (reference sequence). The CDR3 spells CSARPRGRPPYEQYF. DNA of the CDR3: TGCAGTGCTAGACCCCGGGGGAGGCCTCCCTACGAGCAGTACTTC.

This rearrangement joins TRBV29-1 to TRBJ2-1; D unresolved. V dropped 6 bases and J dropped 0 bases, with 15 bases sitting between them. The CDR3 consists of 15 residues. CDR1 SQVTM and CDR2 ANQGSEA come from the germline V gene. CDR3 protein: CSVPGGSSSYNEQFF. DNA for the CDR3: TGCAGCGTCCCCGGTGGGTCCAGCTCCTACAATGAGCAGTTCTTC.

This clonotype was observed a few times. CDR3 protein: CASSQGQAEAFF. The CDR3 DNA sequence: TGTGCCAGCAGCCAGGGACAGGCAGAAGCTTTCTTT. This chain joins TRBV11-3 and TRBJ1-1; the match to TRBD1 covers 8 bases. CDR3 length equals 12 residues. V lost 5 bases, J lost 8 bases, and 4 bases stayed unmatched. The germline V gene encodes CDR1 SGHNT and CDR2 YENEEA. Full variable domain (missing parts from reference TRBV11-3 and TRBJ1-1): EAGVVQSPRYKIIEKKQPVAFWCNPISGHNTLYWYLQNLGQGPELLIRYENEEAVDDSQLPKDRFSAERLKGVDSTLKIQPAELGDSAVYLCASSQGQAEAFFGQGTRLTVV.

The sample holds a few counts of this clonotype. The rearrangement links TRBV9 to TRBJ1-6; D unclear. The CDR3 consists of 15 residues. The ends were cut back, 0 bases at V and 6 bases at J, with 10 bases in the middle. Germline CDR1 is SGDLS and CDR2 is YYNGEE. CDR3 sequence: CASSVAPETNSPLHF. The CDR3 bases are TGTGCCAGCAGCGTAGCTCCGGAAACTAATTCACCCCTCCACTTT.

This clonotype was recorded a few times. The V gene is TRBV3-1, the J gene TRBJ2-2; 11 nucleotides agree with TRBD2. CDR3 length: 17 residues. V gave up 2 bases and J gave up 2 bases; unmatched junction bases: 4. Looked up from germline, CDR1 is LGHDT and CDR2 is YNNKEL (reference sequence). The CDR3 reads CASSQYGTSGNTGELFF. The CDR3 nucleotides are TGTGCCAGCAGCCAATACGGGACTAGCGGTAACACCGGGGAGCTGTTTTTT.

This clonotype was picked up a small number of times. The chain links TRBV6-5 to TRBJ1-2, with 10 bases aligning to TRBD1. Trimming took 2 bases from V and 5 from J; bases not matched to a gene: 5. Germline V gene data show CDR1 as MNHEY and CDR2 as SVGAGI. The CDR3 sequence is 15 residues long. The CDR3 loop reads CASSYEGQGKYGYTF. The CDR3, as DNA: TGTGCCAGCAGTTACGAGGGACAGGGGAAGTATGGCTACACCTTC.

The chain employs TRBV7-2 and TRBJ2-7; a weak D match, TRBD2 (6 bases). Germline CDR1 and CDR2: SGHTA and FQGNSA. The CDR3 has 13 residues. The V gene lost 5 bases and the J gene lost 7 bases, with 15 bases spanning the gap. CDR3 in amino acids: CASSPSGAGEQYF. As DNA, the CDR3 is TGTGCCAGCAGCCCATCAGGCGCGGGGGAGCAGTACTTC.

This clonotype was seen a few times. The chain links TRBV29-1 to TRBJ2-5; D is unresolved. V lost 3 bases, J lost 4 bases, and 9 bases lay in between. Germline V gene data show CDR1 as SQVTM and CDR2 as ANQGSEA. CDR3 length: 12 amino acids. CDR3 residues: CSVDLGGETQYF. As DNA, the CDR3 is TGCAGCGTTGATTTAGGTGGAGAGACCCAGTACTTC.

This rearrangement joins TRBV6-1 to TRBJ2-3; tentative D call: TRBD1 (6 bases). Trimming left V 7 bases short and J 3 bases short, with 11 bases between. CDR1 and CDR2 from the germline V gene are MNHNS and SASEGT. The CDR3 is made up of 13 amino acids. The CDR3 coding sequence is TGTGCCAGCAATGGACAGCCTACAGATACGCAGTATTTT. It specifies CASNGQPTDTQYF.

The chain links TRBV4-1 to TRBJ2-7; D is possibly TRBD2 (5 bases). This CDR3 contains 15 residues. Germline V gene sequence: CDR1 MGHRA, CDR2 YSYEKL. The V end lost 5 bases, the J end lost 7 bases, and 21 bases lay between the germline ends. The CDR3 loop is CASSNRGPPMVEQYF. DNA for the CDR3: TGCGCCAGCAGCAACCGAGGGCCCCCTATGGTGGAGCAGTACTTC.

This clonotype was detected only a few times. The gene calls are TRBV5-1 and TRBJ2-7, with TRBD1 matching over 9 bases. V lost 4 bases to trimming and J lost 3 bases; unmatched junction nucleotides: 5. Per germline, CDR1 SGHRS and CDR2 YFSETQ. The CDR3 is 14 amino acids. In DNA, the CDR3 is TGCGCCAGCAGCCGGACAGGGGAGGGCTACGAGCAGTACTTC. As protein: CASSRTGEGYEQYF. The complete variable domain, with remaining parts taken from reference TRBV5-1 and TRBJ2-7, reads KAGVTQTPRYLIKTRGQQVTLSCSPISGHRSVSWYQQTPGQGLQFLFEYFSETQRNKGNFPGRFSGRQFSNSRSEMNVSTLELGDSALYLCASSRTGEGYEQYFGPGTRLTVT.

V usage is TRBV7-2 and J usage is TRBJ2-7, with unresolved D. CDR1 SGHTA and CDR2 FQGNSA come from the germline V gene. The CDR3 consists of 12 residues. V dropped 5 bases and J dropped 3 bases, with 8 bases sitting between them. The CDR3 bases are TGTGCCAGCAGCATTCTAGGCTACGAGCAGTACTTC. Translated: CASSILGYEQYF.

The J gene is TRBJ1-1, the V gene TRBV27; no clear D gene. V was clipped by 4 bases and J by 5 bases, with 14 bases between them. Germline CDR1 and CDR2: MNHEY and SMNVEV (reference sequence). CDR3 length: 14 residues. The CDR3 loop reads CASSSFMRKTEAFF. CDR3 sequence (DNA): TGTGCCAGCAGTTCATTCATGAGGAAAACTGAAGCTTTCTTT.

This clonotype has more than one count but fewer than ten. The rearrangement joins TRBV9 to TRBJ2-5, with D unresolved. Germline values: CDR1 SGDLS, CDR2 YYNGEE. V was clipped by 2 bases and J by 5 bases, with 10 bases between them. CDR3 length: 13 amino acids. DNA of the CDR3: TGTGCCAGCAGCGTCCACGGGCAGGAGACCCAGTACTTC. Translating gives CASSVHGQETQYF.

Many counts were recorded for this clonotype. The chain couples TRBV7-9 to TRBJ2-7; 13 nucleotides align to TRBD2. This CDR3 has 14 residues. V was clipped by 5 bases and J by 5 bases; unmatched bases: 3. CDR1 SEHNR and CDR2 FQNEAQ come from the germline V gene (reference sequence). Here the CDR3 reads CASSRLAGGNEQYF. CDR3 DNA sequence: TGTGCCAGCAGCAGACTAGCGGGAGGAAACGAGCAGTACTTC.

V gene TRBV7-8 combines with J gene TRBJ1-4, with TRBD1 matching over 7 bases. The V gene end was trimmed by 3 bases and the J gene end by 3 bases; junction bases not matched to a gene: 4. The CDR3 runs to 15 residues. From germline, CDR1 is SGHVS and CDR2 FQNEAQ. The CDR3 DNA is TGTGCCAGCAGCTTCCACAGGGGTGCTAATGAAAAACTGTTTTTT. Protein product: CASSFHRGANEKLFF.

The chain couples TRBV7-2 to TRBJ2-7, with D hard to call. This CDR3 spans 13 amino acids. CDR1 is SGHTA, CDR2 FQGNSA, per germline. The germline V and J ends were trimmed by 3 bases and 6 bases, with 12 bases remaining between them. This CDR3 is CASSLLTPSEQYF. CDR3 sequence (DNA): TGTGCCAGCAGCTTGCTGACACCCTCCGAGCAGTACTTC.

The sample holds a few counts of this clonotype. V is TRBV18 and J is TRBJ2-7, with a tentative D call TRBD1 (7 bases). This CDR3 region has 15 residues. Germline CDR1 KGHSH, CDR2 LQKENI. V dropped 4 bases and J dropped 7 bases, with 20 bases sitting between them. CDR3 nucleotides: TGTGCCAGCTCACTTGTGGAGGGACAGACACTGGAGCAGTACTTC. Translation gives CASSLVEGQTLEQYF.

This sequence joins TRBV7-3 and TRBJ1-6; no clear D gene. V was pared by 0 bases and J by 9 bases, with 12 bases between. The CDR3 has 15 amino acids. CDR1 and CDR2 (germline): SGHTA, FQGTGA. The CDR3 DNA reads as TGTGCCAGCAGCTTAACGCGGGGTTTCGGTTCACCCCTCCACTTT. Protein product: CASSLTRGFGSPLHF.

The rearrangement joins TRBV5-1 to TRBJ2-2; either TRBD1 or TRBD2 may fit D (5 bases each). Between the trimmed V and J ends, which lost 0 bases and 6 bases, there was a span of 12 bases. The CDR3 is made up of 15 amino acids. The germline gives CDR1 SGHRS, CDR2 YFSETQ. As DNA, the CDR3 is TGCGCCAGCAGCTTGGTCCAGGGAGTCGCCGGGGAGCTGTTTTTT. Residues: CASSLVQGVAGELFF.

The rearrangement links TRBV6-6 to TRBJ1-3; no firm D call. CDR3 length equals 15 residues. Germline CDR1 MNHNY, CDR2 SVGAGI (reference sequence). Trimming cost V 6 bases and J 0 bases, with 12 bases left between them. The CDR3 DNA reads as TGTGCCAGCAGACCGAGTATGTTCTCTGGAAACACCATATATTTT. Its translation is CASRPSMFSGNTIYF.

This clonotype was observed a few times. V and J are TRBV7-8 and TRBJ2-3; D is possibly TRBD1 (5 bases). V was pared by 5 bases and J by 1 base, with 16 bases between. The germline gives CDR1 SGHVS, CDR2 FQNEAQ. The CDR3 length is 16 residues. The CDR3 loop reads CASSPDSRLGTDTQYF. In DNA, the CDR3 is TGTGCCAGCAGCCCTGACAGCCGTTTAGGCACAGATACGCAGTATTTT. Based on the CDR3 plus reference TRBV7-8 and TRBJ2-3, the full variable domain is GAGVSQSPRYKVAKRGQDVALRCDPISGHVSLFWYQQALGQGPEFLTYFQNEAQLDKSGLPSDRFFAERPEGSVSTLKIQRTQQEDSAVYLCASSPDSRLGTDTQYFGPGTRLTVL.

This clonotype appeared a few times. The chain couples TRBV5-1 to TRBJ2-1; 9 bases are shared with TRBD1. After removal of 0 bases from V and 10 bases from J, the junction contained 11 bases not matched to a gene. The CDR3 sequence is 16 residues long. Germline-derived CDR1 and CDR2 are SGHRS and YFSETQ. The CDR3 DNA reads TGCGCCAGCAGCTTGGCTGGGACAGGGCCTTTGGGGGAGCAGTTCTTC. This encodes CASSLAGTGPLGEQFF.

The chain combines TRBV6-5 with TRBJ2-7; TRBD1 is a possible D gene (8 bases). The CDR3 contains 16 residues. The ends were cut back, 0 bases at V and 7 bases at J, with 19 bases in the middle. The germline CDR1 and CDR2 sequences are MNHEY and SVGAGI. The DNA for the CDR3 is TGTGCCAGCAGTTACTCGAGCGGGACAGGTACCAATGAGCAGTACTTC. Protein sequence: CASSYSSGTGTNEQYF.

This clonotype has more than one count but fewer than ten. This chain uses TRBV7-8 with TRBJ2-7, with 10 bases fitting TRBD2. V shed 1 base and J 3 bases; nucleotides not matched to a gene: 3. CDR1 and CDR2 from the germline V gene are SGHVS and FQNEAQ. CDR3 length equals 15 residues. CDR3 sequence (DNA): TGTGCCAGCAGCTTAGAGGGGACTAGCGTCTACGAGCAGTACTTC. Amino acids: CASSLEGTSVYEQYF.

This clonotype was seen only a few times. The chain uses TRBV30 and TRBJ2-3, with 7 bases lining up with TRBD1. CDR1 and CDR2 (germline): GTSNPN, SVGIG (reference sequence). The length of the CDR3 is 13 residues. Germline trimming cut 2 bases from V and 5 bases from J; bases unmatched to any gene: 4. The CDR3 here is CAWSFSGGDTQYF. For the CDR3, the DNA is TGTGCCTGGAGTTTCTCAGGGGGAGATACGCAGTATTTT.

This clonotype was recorded a few times. The chain uses TRBV10-3 and TRBJ1-4; the match to TRBD1 covers 8 bases. CDR1 and CDR2 from the germline V gene are ENHRY and SYGVKD. The junction had 5 bases not matched to a gene; V was cut back by 7 bases and J by 7 bases. The CDR3 loop spans 13 amino acids. The CDR3 loop is CAINQGAGEKLFF. DNA for the CDR3: TGTGCCATCAATCAGGGGGCGGGTGAAAAACTGTTTTTT.

This clonotype was observed many times. The chain carries TRBV7-9 and TRBJ1-1; TRBD1 agrees at 9 bases. The germline V gene encodes CDR1 SEHNR and CDR2 FQNEAQ (reference sequence). CDR3 size: 17 residues. Trimming removed 5 bases from V and 2 bases from J; junction bases left unmatched: 12. The CDR3 reads CASSGRDRDNRNTEAFF. CDR3 nucleotides: TGTGCCAGCAGCGGCCGGGACAGGGACAACCGTAACACTGAAGCTTTCTTT.